Each of the 14 T cell receptor beta chains below was sequenced from the same sample in a study of a mutant IDH1 vaccine in newly diagnosed glioma. The data were produced by immunoSEQ multiplex PCR, yet TCRdb's version contains in-frame clones alone and is incomplete. The table lists around 50,000 clones, around 90% of them singletons. Time point defined: week 5, during vaccination. With topical imiquimod, each dose of the vaccine consisted of 300 ug of mutant IDH1 20-mer peptide. No cognate antigen is known for these TCRs. Material: PBMCs, obtained from a glioma patient whose treatment included an IDH1 peptide vaccine. All receptors come from a woman aged 40-49 years with glioma.

V and J are TRBV5-1 and TRBJ1-2, with TRBD1 matching 9 bases. Trimming at V came to 4 bases and at J to 6 bases, leaving 4 bases not matched to a gene. The germline V gene has CDR1 SGHRS and CDR2 YFSETQ. The CDR3 covers 13 residues. The CDR3 reads CASSPHRGHGYTF. CDR3 in DNA: TGCGCCAGCAGCCCCCACAGGGGGCATGGCTACACCTTC.

The rearrangement joins TRBV4-2 to TRBJ1-2; D is perhaps TRBD1 (5 bases). Germline V gives CDR1 LGHNA, CDR2 YNFKEQ. The CDR3 consists of 12 residues. The germline V and J ends were trimmed by 5 bases and 8 bases, with 12 bases remaining between them. CDR3 in amino acids: CASSDSWGGYTF. The CDR3 nucleotides read TGTGCCAGCAGCGACTCGTGGGGGGGCTACACCTTC.

The chain is built from TRBV25-1 and TRBJ2-7, with D unresolved. With 3 bases removed from V and 2 bases from J, the gap between germline ends came to 11 bases. Germline CDR1 and CDR2: MGHDK and SYGVNS. CDR3 size: 14 residues. CDR3 region: CASSEQTTTYEQYF. As DNA, the CDR3 is TGTGCCAGCAGTGAGCAGACAACTACCTACGAGCAGTACTTC.

In this sample, this clone turned up once. The chain is built from TRBV25-1 and TRBJ2-1; D is uncertain. V was shortened by 3 bases and J by 4 bases, with 16 bases between the two germline ends. The CDR3 loop spans 16 amino acids. The germline CDR1 and CDR2 sequences are MGHDK and SYGVNS. The CDR3 bases are TGTGCCAGCAGTGATACGCGATTCGCCGGGTACAATGAGCAGTTCTTC. It encodes CASSDTRFAGYNEQFF. Looking up the rest from reference TRBV25-1 and TRBJ2-1 gives the full variable domain: EADIYQTPRYLVIGTGKKITLECSQTMGHDKMYWYQQDPGMELHLIHYSYGVNSTEKGDLSSESTVSRIRTEHFPLTLESARPSHTSQYLCASSDTRFAGYNEQFFGPGTRLTVL.

This rearrangement joins TRBV5-1 to TRBJ2-5, with D hard to call. V lost 1 base and J lost 1, with 14 bases in between. The germline gives CDR1 SGHRS, CDR2 YFSETQ. This CDR3 has 16 amino acids. In nucleotides, the CDR3 is TGCGCCAGCAGCTTGTCATCCACACCGACCCAAGAGACCCAGTACTTC. It encodes CASSLSSTPTQETQYF.

The rearrangement links TRBV7-6 to TRBJ1-2; maybe TRBD1 (6 bases). Germline V gene sequence: CDR1 SGHVS, CDR2 FNYEAQ. The CDR3 extends over 15 amino acids. The V end was cut by 5 bases, the J end by 8 bases, with 21 bases between. The CDR3 region has the DNA TGTGCCAGCAGCCCCACTCAGGGGCCCCTTCAGGGCTACACCTTC. Its protein is CASSPTQGPLQGYTF.

This chain joins TRBV10-3 and TRBJ1-1; D ambiguous. The V and J ends lost 6 bases and 0 bases respectively, with 8 bases between them. Germline loops: CDR1 ENHRY, CDR2 SYGVKD. The CDR3 is made up of 13 amino acids. CDR3 loop: CAIRPTLNTEAFF. The CDR3 coding sequence is TGTGCCATCAGACCCACTTTGAACACTGAAGCTTTCTTT.

In the case of this clone: One junction end disagrees with the germline gene, perhaps due to a read error. The chain links TRBV7-7 to TRBJ2-3; D might be TRBD1 or TRBD2, each matching 5 bases. The CDR3 has 14 residues. The germline V gene has CDR1 SSHAT and CDR2 FNYEAQ (reference sequence). CDR3 in DNA: TGTGCTAGCAGCTTAGGTGGGGGACGAGATACGCAGTATTTT. Translated: CASSLGGGRDTQYF. Looking up the rest from reference TRBV7-7 and TRBJ2-3 gives the full variable domain: GAGVSQSPRYKVTKRGQDVTLRCDPISSHATLYWYQQALGQGPEFLTYFNYEAQPDKSGLPSDRFSAERPEGSISTLTIQRTEQRDSAMYRCASSLGGGRDTQYFGPGTRLTVL.

The chain links TRBV5-4 to TRBJ2-1; a possible D gene is TRBD2 (5 bases). The CDR3 spans 16 residues. Germline CDR1 reads SGHNT; CDR2 reads YYREEE (reference sequence). V gave up 5 bases and J gave up 2 bases, with 17 bases separating them. The CDR3 here is CASSSATTRTYNEQFF. Here the CDR3 DNA reads TGTGCCAGCAGTTCGGCGACTACGAGAACCTACAATGAGCAGTTCTTC.

The V and J genes are TRBV7-9 and TRBJ2-1, with D unresolved. Trimming shortened V by 3 bases and J by 6 bases, and 12 bases separated the two germline ends. CDR3 length: 14 residues. Germline V gene lookup returns CDR1 SEHNR and CDR2 FQNEAQ (reference sequence). The CDR3 loop reads CASSLNWGGNEQFF. CDR3 bases: TGTGCCAGCAGCTTGAACTGGGGTGGCAATGAGCAGTTCTTC.

In this sample, this clone turned up a few times. As DNA, the CDR3 is TGTGCCAGCAGTGAATCCCTCATACATGATAACACTGAAGCTTTCTTT. Its protein product is CASSESLIHDNTEAFF. The rearrangement links TRBV25-1 to TRBJ1-1, with D hard to call. The CDR3 spans 16 residues. CDR1 and CDR2 from the germline V gene are MGHDK and SYGVNS. V gave up 1 base and J gave up 2 bases, with 14 bases separating them.

This clone was recorded once. This sequence joins TRBV4-3 and TRBJ2-2; a possible D gene is TRBD1 (7 bases). Germline-derived CDR1 and CDR2 are LGHNA and YSLEER. The CDR3 is 16 residues long. The V end lost 0 bases, the J end lost 5 bases, and 13 bases lay between the germline ends. DNA of the CDR3: TGCGCCAGCAGCCAAGATCGGAGGGGGCGGACCGGGGAGCTGTTTTTT. It codes for CASSQDRRGRTGELFF.

The chain recombines TRBV7-9 with TRBJ1-1; 7 positions agree with TRBD1. The CDR3 length is 17 residues. Germline CDR1 and CDR2: SEHNR and FQNEAQ (reference sequence). Losses at the gene ends were 5 bases for V and 5 bases for J; bases not matched to a gene: 17. The CDR3 DNA is TGTGCCAGCAGCCCCTGGACAGGAGCCTCCCTTGGAACTGAAGCTTTCTTT. Protein sequence: CASSPWTGASLGTEAFF.

The J gene is TRBJ2-7, the V gene TRBV29-1; TRBD1 is a possible D gene (6 bases). From germline, CDR1 is SQVTM and CDR2 ANQGSEA. V was shortened by 4 bases and J by 7 bases, with 20 bases between the two germline ends. The CDR3 covers 14 residues. The CDR3: CSVGRGGPSGEQYF. The CDR3 nucleotides are TGCAGCGTTGGGCGAGGGGGACCCTCGGGTGAGCAGTACTTC.